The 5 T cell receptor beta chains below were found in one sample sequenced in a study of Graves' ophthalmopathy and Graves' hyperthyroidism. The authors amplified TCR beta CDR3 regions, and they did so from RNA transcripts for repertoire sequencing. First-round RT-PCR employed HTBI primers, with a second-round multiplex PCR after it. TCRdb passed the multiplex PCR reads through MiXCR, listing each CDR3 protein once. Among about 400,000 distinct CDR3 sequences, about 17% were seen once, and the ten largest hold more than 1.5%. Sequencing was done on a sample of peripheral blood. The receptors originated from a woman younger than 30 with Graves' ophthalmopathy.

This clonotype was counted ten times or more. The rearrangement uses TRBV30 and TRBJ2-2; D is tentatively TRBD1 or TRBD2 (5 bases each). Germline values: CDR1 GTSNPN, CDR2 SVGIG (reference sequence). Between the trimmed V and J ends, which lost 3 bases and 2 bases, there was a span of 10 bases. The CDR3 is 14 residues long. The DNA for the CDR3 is TGTGCCTGGAGGGGGGACGGCAACACCGGGGAGCTGTTTTTT. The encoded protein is CAWRGDGNTGELFF.

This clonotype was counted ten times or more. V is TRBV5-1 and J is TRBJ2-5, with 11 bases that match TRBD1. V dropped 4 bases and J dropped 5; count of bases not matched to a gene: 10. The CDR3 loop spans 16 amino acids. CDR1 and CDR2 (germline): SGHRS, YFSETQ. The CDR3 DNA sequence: TGCGCCAGCAGCGCCGGAGGACAGGGGGCCGAGGAGACCCAGTACTTC. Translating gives CASSAGGQGAEETQYF.

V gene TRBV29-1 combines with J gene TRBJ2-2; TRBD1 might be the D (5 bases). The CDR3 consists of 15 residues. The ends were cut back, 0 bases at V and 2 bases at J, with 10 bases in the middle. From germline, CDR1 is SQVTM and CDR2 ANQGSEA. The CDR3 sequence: CSVEDQGRNTGELFF. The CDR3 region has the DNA TGCAGCGTTGAAGATCAGGGTAGAAACACCGGGGAGCTGTTTTTT.

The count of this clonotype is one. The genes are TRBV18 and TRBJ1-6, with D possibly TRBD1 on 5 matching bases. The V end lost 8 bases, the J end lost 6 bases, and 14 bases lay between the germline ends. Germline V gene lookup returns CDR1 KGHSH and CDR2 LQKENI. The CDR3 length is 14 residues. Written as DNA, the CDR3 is TGTGCCAGCCATAGGAGGGGACTTAATTCACCCCTCCACTTT. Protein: CASHRRGLNSPLHF. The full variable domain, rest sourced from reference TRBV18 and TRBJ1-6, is NAGVMQNPRHLVRRRGQEARLRCSPMKGHSHVYWYRQLPEEGLKFMVYLQKENIIDESGMPKERFSAEFPKEGPSILRIQQVVRGDSAAYFCASHRRGLNSPLHFGNGTRLTVT.

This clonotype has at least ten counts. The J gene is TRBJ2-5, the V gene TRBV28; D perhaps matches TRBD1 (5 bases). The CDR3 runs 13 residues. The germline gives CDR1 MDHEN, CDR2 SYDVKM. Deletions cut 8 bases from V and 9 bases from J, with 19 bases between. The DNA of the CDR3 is TGTGCCAGCGTTCCGGGCCCCGCCAGGGCCCAGTACTTC. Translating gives CASVPGPARAQYF. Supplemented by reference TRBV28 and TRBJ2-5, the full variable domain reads DVKVTQSSRYLVKRTGEKVFLECVQDMDHENMFWYRQDPGLGLRLIYFSYDVKMKEKGDIPEGYSVSREKKERFSLILESASTNQTSMYLCASVPGPARAQYFGPGTRLLVL.